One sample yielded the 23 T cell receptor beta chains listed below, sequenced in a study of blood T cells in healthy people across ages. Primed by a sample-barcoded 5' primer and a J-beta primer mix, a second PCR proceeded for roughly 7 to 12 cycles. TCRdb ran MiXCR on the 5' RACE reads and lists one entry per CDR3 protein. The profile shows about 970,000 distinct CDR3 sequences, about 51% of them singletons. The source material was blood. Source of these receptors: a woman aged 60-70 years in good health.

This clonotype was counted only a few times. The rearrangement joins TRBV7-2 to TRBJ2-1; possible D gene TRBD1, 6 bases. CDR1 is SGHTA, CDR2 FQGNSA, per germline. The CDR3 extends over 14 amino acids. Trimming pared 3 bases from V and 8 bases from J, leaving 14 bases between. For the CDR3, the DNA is TGTGCCAGCAGCTTTCAGGGGTGGGTGGATGAGCAGTTCTTC. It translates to CASSFQGWVDEQFF.

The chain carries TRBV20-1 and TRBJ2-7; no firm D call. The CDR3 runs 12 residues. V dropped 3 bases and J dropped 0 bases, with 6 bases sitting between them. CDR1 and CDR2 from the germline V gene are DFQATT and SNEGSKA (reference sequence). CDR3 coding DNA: TGCAGTGCTAGCCCCGGCTCCTACGAGCAGTACTTC. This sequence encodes CSASPGSYEQYF.

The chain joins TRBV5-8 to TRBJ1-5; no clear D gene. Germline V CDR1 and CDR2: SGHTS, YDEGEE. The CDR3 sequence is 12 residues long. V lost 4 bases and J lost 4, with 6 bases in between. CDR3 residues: CASSRRNQPQHF. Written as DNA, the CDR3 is TGTGCCAGCAGCCGTAGGAATCAGCCCCAGCATTTT.

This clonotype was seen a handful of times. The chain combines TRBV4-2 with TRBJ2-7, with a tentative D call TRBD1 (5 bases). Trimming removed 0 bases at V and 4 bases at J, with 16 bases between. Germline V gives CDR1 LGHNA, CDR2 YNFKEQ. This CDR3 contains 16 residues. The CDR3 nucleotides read TGTGCCAGCAGCCAAGAAGGGGTCACTCCCGGGTACGAGCAGTACTTC. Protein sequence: CASSQEGVTPGYEQYF.

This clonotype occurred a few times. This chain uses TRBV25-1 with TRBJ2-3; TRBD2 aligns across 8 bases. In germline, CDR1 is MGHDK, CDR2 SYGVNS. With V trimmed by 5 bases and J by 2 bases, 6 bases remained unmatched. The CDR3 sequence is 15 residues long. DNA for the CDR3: TGTGCCAGCAGTAGTAGCGGGGACCTCACAGATACGCAGTATTTT. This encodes CASSSSGDLTDTQYF.

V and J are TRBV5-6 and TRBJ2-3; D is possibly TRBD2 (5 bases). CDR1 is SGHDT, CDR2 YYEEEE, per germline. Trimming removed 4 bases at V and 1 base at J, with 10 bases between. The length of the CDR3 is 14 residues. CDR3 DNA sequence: TGTGCCAGCAGCCGGAGGAGACGCACAGATACGCAGTATTTT. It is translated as CASSRRRRTDTQYF.

CDR3 residues: CASSTIHDVGLRDSPLHF. The CDR3 nucleotides read TGTGCCAGCAGTACCATCCACGACGTCGGATTAAGAGATTCACCCCTCCACTTT. J is TRBJ1-6 and V is TRBV28; D not resolved. V was cut by 5 bases and J by 8 bases, with 25 bases left in between. The CDR3 consists of 18 residues. Per the germline V gene, CDR1 is MDHEN and CDR2 is SYDVKM.

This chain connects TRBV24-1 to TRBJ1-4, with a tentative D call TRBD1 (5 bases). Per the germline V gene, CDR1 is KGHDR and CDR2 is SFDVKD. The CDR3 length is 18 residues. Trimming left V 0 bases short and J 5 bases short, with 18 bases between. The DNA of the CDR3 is TGTGCCACCAGTGATTTGCCGTCTGTTGAGGGACCGAATGAAAAACTGTTTTTT. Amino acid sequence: CATSDLPSVEGPNEKLFF.

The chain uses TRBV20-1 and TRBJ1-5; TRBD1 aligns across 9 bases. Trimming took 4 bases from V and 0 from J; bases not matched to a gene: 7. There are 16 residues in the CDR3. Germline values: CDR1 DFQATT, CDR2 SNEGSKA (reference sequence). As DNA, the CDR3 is TGCAGTGCTATCGACAGGGGGGCATTTAGCAATCAGCCCCAGCATTTT. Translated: CSAIDRGAFSNQPQHF.

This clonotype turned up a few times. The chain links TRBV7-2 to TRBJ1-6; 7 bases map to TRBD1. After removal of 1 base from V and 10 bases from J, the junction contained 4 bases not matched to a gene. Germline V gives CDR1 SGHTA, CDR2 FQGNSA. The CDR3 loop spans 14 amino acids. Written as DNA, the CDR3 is TGTGCCAGCAGCTTAGGACAGGGTACGTCACCCCTCCACTTT. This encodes CASSLGQGTSPLHF.

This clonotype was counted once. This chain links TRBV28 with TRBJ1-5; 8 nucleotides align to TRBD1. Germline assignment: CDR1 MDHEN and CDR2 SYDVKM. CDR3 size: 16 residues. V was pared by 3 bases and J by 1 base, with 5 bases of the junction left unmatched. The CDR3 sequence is CASSFPGTGSNQPQHF. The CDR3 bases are TGTGCCAGCAGTTTCCCGGGGACAGGCAGCAATCAGCCCCAGCATTTT.

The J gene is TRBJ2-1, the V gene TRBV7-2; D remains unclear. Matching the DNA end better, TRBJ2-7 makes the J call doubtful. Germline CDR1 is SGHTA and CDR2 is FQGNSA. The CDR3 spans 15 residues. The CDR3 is CASGVGLLVYNEQYF. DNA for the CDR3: TGTGCCAGCGGCGTAGGCCTTCTAGTCTACAATGAGCAGTACTTC.

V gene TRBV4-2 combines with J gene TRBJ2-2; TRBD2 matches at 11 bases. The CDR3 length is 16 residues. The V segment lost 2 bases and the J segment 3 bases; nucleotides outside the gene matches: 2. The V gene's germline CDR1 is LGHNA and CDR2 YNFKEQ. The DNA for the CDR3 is TGTGCCAGCAGCCAACCTAGCGGGAGGCACACCGGGGAGCTGTTTTTT. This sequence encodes CASSQPSGRHTGELFF.

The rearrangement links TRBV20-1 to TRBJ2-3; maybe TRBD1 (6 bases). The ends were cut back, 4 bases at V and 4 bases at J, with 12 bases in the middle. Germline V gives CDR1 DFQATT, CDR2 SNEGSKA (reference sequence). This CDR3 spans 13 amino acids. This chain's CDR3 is CSAKGVTSDTQYF. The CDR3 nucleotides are TGCAGTGCTAAGGGGGTAACATCAGATACGCAGTATTTT.

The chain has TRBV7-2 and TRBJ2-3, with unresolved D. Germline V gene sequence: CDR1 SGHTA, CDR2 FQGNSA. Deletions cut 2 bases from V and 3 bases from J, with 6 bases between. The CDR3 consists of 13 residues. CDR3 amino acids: CASSLTPTDTQYF. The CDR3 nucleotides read TGTGCCAGCAGCTTAACCCCTACAGATACGCAGTATTTT.

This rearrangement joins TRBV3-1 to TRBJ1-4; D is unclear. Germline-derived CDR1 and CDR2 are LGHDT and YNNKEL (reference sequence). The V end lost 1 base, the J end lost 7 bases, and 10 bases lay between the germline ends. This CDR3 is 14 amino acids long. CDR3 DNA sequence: TGTGCCAGCAGCCAAGGACGCATCCCTGAAAAACTGTTTTTT. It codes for CASSQGRIPEKLFF. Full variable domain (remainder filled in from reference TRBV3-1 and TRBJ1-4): DTAVSQTPKYLVTQMGNDKSIKCEQNLGHDTMYWYKQDSKKFLKIMFSYNNKELIINETVPNRFSPKSPDKAHLNLHINSLELGDSAVYFCASSQGRIPEKLFFGSGTQLSVL.

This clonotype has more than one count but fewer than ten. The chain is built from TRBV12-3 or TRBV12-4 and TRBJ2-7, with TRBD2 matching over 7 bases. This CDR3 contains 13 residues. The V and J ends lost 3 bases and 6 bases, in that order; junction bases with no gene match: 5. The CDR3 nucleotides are TGTGCCAGCAGTTTGGGAGGGGTCCTCGAGCAGTACTTC. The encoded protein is CASSLGGVLEQYF.

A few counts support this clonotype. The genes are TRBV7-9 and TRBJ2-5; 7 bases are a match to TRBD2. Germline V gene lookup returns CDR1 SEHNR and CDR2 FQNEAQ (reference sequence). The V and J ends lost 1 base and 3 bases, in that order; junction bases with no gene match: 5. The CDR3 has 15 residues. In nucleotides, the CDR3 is TGTGCCAGCAGCTTAGATGGACTAGGAGAAGAGACCCAGTACTTC. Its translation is CASSLDGLGEETQYF.

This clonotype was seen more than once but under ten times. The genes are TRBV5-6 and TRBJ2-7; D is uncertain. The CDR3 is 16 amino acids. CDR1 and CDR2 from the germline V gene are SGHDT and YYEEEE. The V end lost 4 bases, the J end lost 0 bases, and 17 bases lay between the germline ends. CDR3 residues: CASSRFRRQSSYEQYF. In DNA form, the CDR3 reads TGTGCCAGCAGCCGATTTCGGCGTCAGAGCTCCTACGAGCAGTACTTC.

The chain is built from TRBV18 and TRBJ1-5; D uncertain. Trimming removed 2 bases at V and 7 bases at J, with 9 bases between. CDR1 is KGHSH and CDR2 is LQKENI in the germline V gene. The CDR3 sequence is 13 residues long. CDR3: CASSPGNGQPQHF. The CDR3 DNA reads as TGTGCCAGCTCACCAGGGAACGGGCAGCCCCAGCATTTT.

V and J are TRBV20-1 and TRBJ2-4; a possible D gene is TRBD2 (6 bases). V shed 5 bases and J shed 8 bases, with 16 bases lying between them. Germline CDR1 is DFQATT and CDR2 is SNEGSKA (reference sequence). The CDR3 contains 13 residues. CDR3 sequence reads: CSAPRGSGDIQYF. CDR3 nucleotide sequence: TGCAGTGCTCCCCGGGGGAGTGGGGACATTCAGTACTTC.

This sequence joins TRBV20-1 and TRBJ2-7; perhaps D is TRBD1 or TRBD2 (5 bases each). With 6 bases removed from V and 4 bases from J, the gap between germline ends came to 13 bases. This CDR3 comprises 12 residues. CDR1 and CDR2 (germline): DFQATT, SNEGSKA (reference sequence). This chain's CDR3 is CSANPGLYEQYF. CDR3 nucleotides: TGCAGTGCCAATCCGGGGCTTTACGAGCAGTACTTC.

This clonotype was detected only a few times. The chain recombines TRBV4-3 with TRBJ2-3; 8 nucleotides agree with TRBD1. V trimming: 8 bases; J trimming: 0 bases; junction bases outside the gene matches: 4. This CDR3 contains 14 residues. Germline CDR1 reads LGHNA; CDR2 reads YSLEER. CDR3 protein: CASGDRGSTDTQYF. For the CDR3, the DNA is TGCGCCAGCGGCGACAGGGGTAGCACAGATACGCAGTATTTT.